The 20 T cell receptor beta chains presented below share a single source sample, sequenced in a study of T cell repertoires in cytomegalovirus infection. TCRdb ran MiXCR on the reads and lists one entry per CDR3 protein. The table includes hundreds of thousands of distinct CDR3 sequences, approximately 32% detected once. For these TCRs, the target antigens are not known. The sequencing used cultured CD8+ T cells from PBMCs, collected from culture after CMV antigen stimulation. The receptors stem from a human donor in good health (CMV status not recorded). Some clones in this sample may be carry-over from other donors' samples.

The CDR3 loop reads CASSGEARDYNEQFF. In DNA, the CDR3 is TGTGCCAGCAGTGGGGAGGCCAGAGACTACAATGAGCAGTTCTTC. The chain uses TRBV6-1 and TRBJ2-1; D possibly corresponds to TRBD2 (6 bases). Trimming removed 4 bases at V and 3 bases at J, with 13 bases between. Looked up from germline, CDR1 is MNHNS and CDR2 is SASEGT. The CDR3 consists of 15 residues.

A remark on this clonotype: Germline is not matched at one junction end, which may reflect a read error. CDR3 DNA: TGTGGCAGCAGTTGGGGCTGGAGCTCCTACAATGAGCAGTTCTTC. It is translated as CGSSWGWSSYNEQFF. The V and J genes are TRBV6-2 or TRBV6-3 and TRBJ2-1; tentatively, D is TRBD1 (5 bases). Germline V gives CDR1 MNHEY, CDR2 SVGEGT. The CDR3 runs 15 residues.

This chain uses TRBV5-1 with TRBJ1-2, with D tentatively TRBD1 (6 bases). CDR1 is SGHRS, CDR2 YFSETQ, per germline. CDR3 length: 14 residues. V lost 4 bases to trimming and J lost 4 bases, with 14 bases between them. CDR3 amino acids: CASSPGGPVYGYTF. CDR3 nucleotide sequence: TGCGCCAGCAGCCCTGGGGGGCCGGTCTATGGCTACACCTTC.

This clonotype was seen more than once but under ten times. The V and J genes are TRBV10-2 and TRBJ1-1; D may be TRBD1 (5 bases). Trimming took off 0 bases at V and 5 bases at J, with 10 bases between the two ends. The CDR3 totals 14 residues. Germline CDR1 WSHSY, CDR2 SAAADI. The CDR3: CASSESRGWTEAFF. The CDR3 region has the DNA TGCGCCAGCAGTGAGTCGAGGGGCTGGACTGAAGCTTTCTTT.

In this sample, this clonotype turned up a few times. The chain has TRBV5-6 and TRBJ1-2, with D tentatively TRBD1 (5 bases). Trimming took off 2 bases at V and 3 bases at J, with 17 bases between the two ends. This CDR3 contains 16 residues. Germline V gives CDR1 SGHDT, CDR2 YYEEEE. The CDR3 DNA is TGTGCCAGCAGCTTAACGGCAGGGCCAAGTCACTATGGCTACACCTTC. It is translated as CASSLTAGPSHYGYTF.

With regard to this clonotype: The junction differs from germline at one of its ends, possibly a read error. The chain uses TRBV7-9 and TRBJ1-1; D is unclear. Germline V lookup: CDR1 SEHNR, CDR2 FQNEAQ (reference sequence). The CDR3 sequence is 13 residues long. The CDR3 bases are TGTGCCAACAGCGACGGTCGGGGAGCTATAGCTTTCTTT. This gives the protein CANSDGRGAIAFF.

This clonotype was found many times. The chain links TRBV12-3 or TRBV12-4 to TRBJ2-1, with D possibly TRBD1 on 5 matching bases. CDR3 size: 13 residues. V lost 4 bases, J lost 8 bases, and 12 bases lay in between. The CDR3 loop reads CASSSSQGYEQFF. The CDR3 nucleotides read TGTGCCAGCAGTTCCTCCCAGGGATATGAGCAGTTCTTC.

This chain links TRBV28 with TRBJ2-7; 10 bases line up with TRBD2. This CDR3 has 15 amino acids. With 1 base clipped from V and 3 bases from J, the junction kept 3 bases outside the gene matches. Per germline, CDR1 MDHEN and CDR2 SYDVKM. The CDR3: CASSLSASGGYEQYV. In nucleotides, the CDR3 is TGTGCCAGCAGTTTATCTGCTAGCGGGGGCTACGAGCAGTACGTC.

There are many counts of this clonotype. The chain joins TRBV7-8 to TRBJ2-1, with TRBD1 matching 10 bases. CDR1 SGHVS and CDR2 FQNEAQ come from the germline V gene. The CDR3 is made up of 11 amino acids. V lost 5 bases to trimming and J lost 15 bases; unmatched junction nucleotides: 4. CDR3 sequence (DNA): TGTGCCAGCAGCCCGGGACAGGGGACGTTCTTC. Translated, it gives CASSPGQGTFF.

The chain employs TRBV7-9 and TRBJ2-7; possible D gene TRBD1, 6 bases. In germline, CDR1 is SEHNR, CDR2 FQNEAQ (reference sequence). Trimming took 11 bases from V and 0 from J, leaving 20 bases between them. The CDR3 spans 15 residues. This CDR3 is CAVSGGQLISYEQYF. The CDR3 DNA sequence: TGTGCCGTCTCCGGCGGACAGTTAATCTCCTACGAGCAGTACTTC. Full variable domain (missing parts from reference TRBV7-9 and TRBJ2-7): DTGVSQNPRHKITKRGQNVTFRCDPISEHNRLYWYRQTLGQGPEFLTYFQNEAQLEKSRLLSDRFSAERPKGSFSTLEIQRTEQGDSAMYLCAVSGGQLISYEQYFGPGTRLTVT.

J is TRBJ2-2 and V is TRBV5-8, with 10 bases matching TRBD1. Germline lookup yields CDR1 SGHTS and CDR2 YDEGEE. The CDR3 is 14 amino acids. V shed 4 bases and J 9 bases; nucleotides not matched to a gene: 6. The CDR3: CASSPRQGARELFF. CDR3 nucleotides: TGTGCCAGCAGCCCTCGACAGGGGGCCCGGGAGCTGTTTTTT.

CDR3 in DNA: TGCAGTGCGGAGGAGACCCAGTACTTC. This codes for CSAEETQYF. The chain employs TRBV20-1 and TRBJ2-5; D is ambiguous. CDR3 size: 9 residues. Trimming pared 6 bases from V and 5 bases from J, leaving 4 bases between. The germline V gene has CDR1 DFQATT and CDR2 SNEGSKA (reference sequence).

In its sample, this clonotype was seen a few times. The J gene is TRBJ1-4, the V gene TRBV7-6; TRBD1 aligns across 7 bases. Germline-derived CDR1 and CDR2 are SGHVS and FNYEAQ. The CDR3 spans 14 residues. J was trimmed by 5 bases and V by 2 bases; bases with no gene match: 2. The CDR3 reads CASSLRGQNEKLFF. CDR3 in DNA: TGTGCCAGCAGCTTAAGGGGACAGAATGAAAAACTGTTTTTT.

This clonotype was observed a single time. The chain has TRBV19 and TRBJ2-1; 9 nucleotides line up with TRBD2. The CDR3 runs 16 residues. In germline, CDR1 is LNHDA, CDR2 SQIVND (reference sequence). V was clipped by 7 bases and J by 3 bases; unmatched bases: 10. Written as DNA, the CDR3 is TGTGCCAGTACCTCGGAGGGGACTAGCAACTACAATGAGCAGTTCTTC. Translation: CASTSEGTSNYNEQFF. The full variable domain, rest sourced from reference TRBV19 and TRBJ2-1, is DGGITQSPKYLFRKEGQNVTLSCEQNLNHDAMYWYRQDPGQGLRLIYYSQIVNDFQKGDIAEGYSVSREKKESFPLTVTSAQKNPTAFYLCASTSEGTSNYNEQFFGPGTRLTVL.

The rearrangement uses TRBV12-3 or TRBV12-4 and TRBJ2-1, with TRBD1 identical over 7 bases. With 8 bases clipped from V and 7 bases from J, the junction kept 8 bases outside the gene matches. This CDR3 is built from 13 residues. CDR3 amino acids: CASALTGWNEQFF. CDR3 DNA: TGTGCCAGCGCCTTGACAGGGTGGAATGAGCAGTTCTTC.

This clonotype was seen ten or more times. The rearrangement links TRBV7-6 to TRBJ1-1; tentatively, D is TRBD1 (5 bases). CDR1 SGHVS and CDR2 FNYEAQ come from the germline V gene. The CDR3 has 16 amino acids. V was clipped by 2 bases and J by 0 bases, with 13 bases between them. The CDR3 loop is CASSLPKGSMNTEAFF. In DNA form, the CDR3 reads TGTGCCAGCAGCTTACCTAAGGGGTCGATGAACACTGAAGCTTTCTTT.

This clonotype was seen ten or more times. The chain uses TRBV6-5 and TRBJ2-1, with 11 bases matching TRBD2. V lost 3 bases and J lost 8; bases outside the gene matches: 3. Germline V gene lookup returns CDR1 MNHEY and CDR2 SVGAGI. The CDR3 is 14 amino acids. CDR3 nucleotides: TGTGCCAGCAGTTATCTAGCGGGGGGTGATGAGCAGTTCTTC. Its protein product is CASSYLAGGDEQFF.

The chain recombines TRBV6-5 with TRBJ1-4, with D unclear. Germline V gene lookup returns CDR1 MNHEY and CDR2 SVGAGI. This CDR3 region has 14 residues. Trimming stripped 5 bases from V and 4 bases from J, with 11 bases between. CDR3 sequence: CASSLRARNEKLFF. CDR3 DNA sequence: TGTGCCAGCAGTCTCCGGGCCCGTAATGAAAAACTGTTTTTT.

This clonotype appeared a few times. This sequence joins TRBV4-3 and TRBJ2-1, with a possible D match to TRBD1 (5 bases). CDR1 and CDR2 from the germline V gene are LGHNA and YSLEER. The CDR3 has 15 residues. V gave up 4 bases and J gave up 2 bases, with 12 bases separating them. The CDR3 bases are TGCGCCAGCAGCCCGGCTAGGGGCCCCTACAATGAGCAGTTCTTC. This codes for CASSPARGPYNEQFF.

The V gene is TRBV19, the J gene TRBJ1-2; D unclear. The length of the CDR3 is 15 residues. V was clipped by 5 bases and J by 6 bases, with 19 bases between them. The germline gives CDR1 LNHDA, CDR2 SQIVND (reference sequence). CDR3 sequence: CASSSLWEDEDGYTF. The CDR3 bases are TGTGCCAGTAGTTCCCTTTGGGAAGACGAGGATGGCTACACCTTC.